The sequence of this T cell receptor (beta chain) was determined in a study of blood T cell repertoires in COVID-19 (dated by TCRdb to 2020 to 2022). Study-wide context: The collaborator samples originated in the United States, Italy and Spain and spanned the acute and convalescent phases of COVID-19. The repertoires were made available in a free public database intended to serve as a resource for research on the immune response to SARS-CoV-2. Where HLA class I and class II types were available, the types were taken from metadata supplied by the sample provider, not from assay-based typing. The prospective study material was composed of cDNA or gDNA derived from T cells, B-cell-depleted T cells, or PBMCs. The sample metadata nearly always contained a de-identified subject ID, COVID-19 status, age in years and sex. Deeply sampled blood TCRbeta repertoires from subjects exposed to, actively infected with, or recovered from COVID-19 were included in the dataset. The samples were drawn from the first 160 participants of the ongoing ImmuneRACE study and from 1,254 subjects provided by 6 global collaborators.

TCRbeta CDR3 regions were amplified from genomic DNA by means of the immunoSEQ Assay, a bias-controlled multiplex PCR. In the original analysis: Within the assay, amplification of reference gene primers was used to estimate how many nucleated cells each sample contained. To quantify the absolute abundance of each unique TCRbeta CDR3 rearrangement, sequence reads were collapsed and filtered. For each sample, productive Simpson clonality was calculated as the square root of Simpson's diversity index across productive rearrangements. TCRdb provides this immuneACCESS table in a form limited to in-frame rearrangements. Some clones are lacking; in checked studies, under half of them reflect an unresolved V gene, and why the rest are absent is not known. Clone size and the V and J calls come from that table; the DNA yielded D and trimming. The sample table records 130,000 or so clones; around 81% of these occur just once. The top ten constitute around 1.5% of the sample.

In regard to this clone: Its antigen specificity is not known. It has no much larger one-base neighbor in the sample; base qualities were not kept.

The collaborating institutions used their own protocols to collect whole blood in K2EDTA tubes. For TCRbeta analysis, collaborators shipped samples in one of three forms: frozen whole blood, isolated PBMCs, or DNA extracted from either of those sample types. Measured from the cysteine to the phenylalanine, the CDR3 is 18 residues long. Solely the CDR3 DNA is kept, with 54 bases framed from the first base. V is trimmed back by 0 bases and J by 1 base, and the junction contains 10 bases that no gene match accounts for. The CDR1 and CDR2 encoded by the germline V gene are SGDLS and YYNGEE. The paper's findings and limits, for the study overall: Clinical and demographic metadata were provided uncurated, with the amount varying by source and participant.

The chain joins TRBV9 to TRBJ2-3; TRBD2 agrees with 8 junctional bases. The sequenced sample was peripheral blood. This receptor was identified in a human donor in a cohort sampled during active COVID-19. The DNA is TGTGCCAGCAGCGTAGCTGGGACTAGGTCGAGAGGCACAGATACGCAGTATTTT. Translated, it reads CASSVAGTRSRGTDTQYF.